Below are 17 T cell receptor beta chains sequenced from a single sample in a study of breast tumors, draining lymph nodes, adjacent tissues. From the multiplex PCR reads, TCRdb called clonotypes with MiXCR, one entry per CDR3 protein. This table holds just over 30,000 distinct CDR3 sequences, approximately 57% found once. The sample comprised breast tumor tissue. The receptors originated from a female donor with breast cancer. Some clones in this sample may be carry-over from other donors' samples.

This chain joins TRBV7-2 and TRBJ2-7; 8 bases fit TRBD1. Trimming removed 4 bases from V and 2 bases from J; junction bases left unmatched: 13. Germline CDR1 is SGHTA and CDR2 is FQGNSA. This CDR3 region has 17 residues. The CDR3 nucleotides read TGTGCCAGCAGCTCCCGCCCCTCGACAGGGGTTGCCTACGAGCAGTACTTC. Translation gives CASSSRPSTGVAYEQYF.

This chain joins TRBV7-2 and TRBJ2-7; the match to TRBD2 covers 12 bases. The CDR3 loop spans 15 amino acids. J lost 5 bases, V lost 3 bases, and 5 bases had no gene match. Germline V lookup: CDR1 SGHTA, CDR2 FQGNSA. CDR3 coding DNA: TGTGCCAGCAGCTTCCAGACTAGCGGGGGAAACGAGCAGTACTTC. As protein: CASSFQTSGGNEQYF.

This clonotype is judged large. This chain uses TRBV5-1 with TRBJ2-3, with TRBD2 matching over 10 bases. CDR3 length: 18 amino acids. J was trimmed by 5 bases and V by 4 bases; bases with no gene match: 16. The germline V gene encodes CDR1 SGHRS and CDR2 YFSETQ. The CDR3 sequence: CASSRLAGAGYVGDTQYF. In DNA, the CDR3 is TGCGCCAGCAGCAGGCTAGCGGGAGCGGGGTATGTAGGAGATACGCAGTATTTT.

Relative to its sample, this clonotype is medium-sized. The CDR3 DNA sequence: TGTGCCAGCAGTTACTTCGTCACTGGGGAAAAACTGTTTTTT. Encoded protein: CASSYFVTGEKLFF. The chain has TRBV6-6 and TRBJ1-4; the D is unclear. The CDR3 consists of 14 residues. Germline assignment: CDR1 MNHNY and CDR2 SVGAGI (reference sequence). The germline V and J ends were trimmed by 1 base and 8 bases, with 11 bases remaining between them.

The chain is built from TRBV19 and TRBJ2-5, with 8 bases identical to TRBD2. The germline V gene encodes CDR1 LNHDA and CDR2 SQIVND (reference sequence). The junction had 15 bases not matched to a gene; V was cut back by 5 bases and J by 4 bases. The CDR3 sequence is 17 residues long. CDR3 sequence: CASSFNSGTLGGETQYF. The CDR3, as DNA: TGTGCCAGTAGTTTTAATAGCGGGACCCTAGGGGGAGAGACCCAGTACTTC.

This sequence joins TRBV20-1 and TRBJ1-6, with 7 bases lining up with TRBD1. V was pared by 3 bases and J by 6 bases, with 5 bases of the junction left unmatched. This CDR3 contains 14 residues. Germline CDR1 and CDR2: DFQATT and SNEGSKA (reference sequence). The CDR3 DNA reads as TGCAGTGCTAGTTCCGGGACAGTTAATTCACCCCTCCACTTT. It specifies CSASSGTVNSPLHF.

This clonotype was observed at least ten times. The genes are TRBV10-3 and TRBJ1-5; 9 bases fit TRBD1. Looked up from germline, CDR1 is ENHRY and CDR2 is SYGVKD. The junction had 13 bases not matched to a gene; V was cut back by 6 bases and J by 4 bases. CDR3 length: 17 amino acids. The CDR3 DNA follows: TGTGCCATCAGCGACAGGATTCCGGGACAGGGTAATCAGCCCCAGCATTTT. It is translated as CAISDRIPGQGNQPQHF.

This clonotype has at least ten counts. The chain is built from TRBV11-2 and TRBJ2-3; 9 bases are shared with TRBD2. This CDR3 is 15 amino acids long. Germline V CDR1 and CDR2: SGHAT, FQNNGV. The J segment lost 4 bases and the V segment lost 6 bases, leaving 8 bases of the junction unmatched. CDR3 sequence: CASRTGTSSSDTQYF. In DNA, the CDR3 is TGTGCCAGCAGGACCGGGACTAGCTCCTCAGATACGCAGTATTTT.

The chain carries TRBV7-3 and TRBJ2-5; unclear D gene. Looked up from germline, CDR1 is SGHTA and CDR2 is FQGTGA. The CDR3 extends over 13 amino acids. Trimming left V 2 bases short and J 7 bases short, with 11 bases between. DNA for the CDR3: TGTGCCAGCAGCTTAGAAGACACCCTGACCCAGTACTTC. This translates into CASSLEDTLTQYF.

The chain employs TRBV10-3 and TRBJ2-1; 10 bases fit TRBD2. Germline lookup yields CDR1 ENHRY and CDR2 SYGVKD. J gave up 6 bases and V 5 bases, and 4 bases lay outside the gene matches. The CDR3 is 14 residues long. The CDR3 spells CAISSGGALNEQFF. Written as DNA, the CDR3 is TGTGCCATCAGTAGCGGGGGGGCCCTCAATGAGCAGTTCTTC.

This chain connects TRBV9 to TRBJ2-5; no firm D call. The germline CDR1 and CDR2 sequences are SGDLS and YYNGEE. The CDR3 is made up of 16 amino acids. The germline V and J ends were trimmed by 0 bases and 5 bases, with 17 bases remaining between them. CDR3 sequence reads: CASSVERRINWETQYF. For the CDR3, the DNA is TGTGCCAGCAGCGTAGAACGGCGGATTAATTGGGAGACCCAGTACTTC.

This chain's CDR3 is CASSFGLAGRGGELFF. The CDR3 bases are TGTGCCAGCAGTTTTGGACTAGCGGGACGGGGCGGGGAGCTGTTTTTT. The rearrangement links TRBV6-6 to TRBJ2-2, with TRBD2 identical over 12 bases. CDR1 and CDR2 from the germline V gene are MNHNY and SVGAGI (reference sequence). Germline trimming cut 4 bases from V and 7 bases from J; bases unmatched to any gene: 7. CDR3 length equals 16 residues.

This chain connects TRBV11-2 to TRBJ1-1; 7 nucleotides line up with TRBD1. Trimming at V came to 4 bases and at J to 4 bases, leaving 9 bases not matched to a gene. Germline V gene data show CDR1 as SGHAT and CDR2 as FQNNGV. This CDR3 comprises 15 residues. The CDR3 protein is CASSSSSTGFTEAFF. The CDR3 nucleotides read TGTGCCAGCAGCTCATCCTCGACAGGGTTCACTGAAGCTTTCTTT.

This chain uses TRBV10-2 with TRBJ2-3; 12 positions agree with TRBD2. CDR1 is WSHSY, CDR2 SAAADI, per germline. This CDR3 is 17 amino acids long. The V segment lost 4 bases and the J segment 7 bases; nucleotides outside the gene matches: 12. The CDR3 DNA reads TGCGCCAGCAGTGCCTTGGTGACTAGCGGGGGTACCTATACGCAGTATTTT. This codes for CASSALVTSGGTYTQYF.

The chain carries TRBV5-1 and TRBJ2-3, with a possible D match to TRBD1 (5 bases). The germline CDR1 and CDR2 sequences are SGHRS and YFSETQ. V was trimmed by 5 bases and J by 0 bases, leaving 10 bases between them. CDR3 length: 14 residues. The CDR3 sequence is CASSLQASTDTQYF. DNA of the CDR3: TGCGCCAGCAGTTTACAGGCAAGCACAGATACGCAGTATTTT.

This chain connects TRBV4-1 to TRBJ2-5; D unclear. This CDR3 comprises 14 residues. Per the germline V gene, CDR1 is MGHRA and CDR2 is YSYEKL. Trimming took off 4 bases at V and 5 bases at J, with 14 bases between the two ends. The CDR3, as DNA: TGCGCCAGCAGCCCCCGATCCCTGGGGGAGACCCAGTACTTC. It yields the protein CASSPRSLGETQYF.

This chain links TRBV11-2 with TRBJ2-7; D could derive from TRBD1 or TRBD2 (5 bases each). This CDR3 region has 10 residues. V was shortened by 5 bases and J by 13 bases, with 12 bases between the two germline ends. The V gene's germline CDR1 is SGHAT and CDR2 FQNNGV. The CDR3 region has the DNA TGTGCCAGCAGCCACGGGACGCCTTACTTC. It specifies CASSHGTPYF. Complete variable domain (other parts from reference TRBV11-2 and TRBJ2-7): EAGVAQSPRYKIIEKRQSVAFWCNPISGHATLYWYQQILGQGPKLLIQFQNNGVVDDSQLPKDRFSAERLKGVDSTLKIQPAKLEDSAVYLCASSHGTPYFGPGTRLTVT.